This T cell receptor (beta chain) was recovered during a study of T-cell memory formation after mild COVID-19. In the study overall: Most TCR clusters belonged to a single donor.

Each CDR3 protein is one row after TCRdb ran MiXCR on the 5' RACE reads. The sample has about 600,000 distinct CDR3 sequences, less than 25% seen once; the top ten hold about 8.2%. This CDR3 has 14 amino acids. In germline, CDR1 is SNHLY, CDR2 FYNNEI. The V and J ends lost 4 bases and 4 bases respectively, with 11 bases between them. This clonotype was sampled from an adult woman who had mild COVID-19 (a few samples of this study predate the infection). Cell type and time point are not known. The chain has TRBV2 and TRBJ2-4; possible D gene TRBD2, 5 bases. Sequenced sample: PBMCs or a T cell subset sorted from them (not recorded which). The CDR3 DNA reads TGTGCCAGCAGTGTGGAGGCGCGGAAAAACATTCAGTACTTC. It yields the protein CASSVEARKNIQYF. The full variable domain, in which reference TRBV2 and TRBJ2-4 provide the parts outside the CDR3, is EPEVTQTPSHQVTQMGQEVILRCVPISNHLYFYWYRQILGQKVEFLVSFYNNEISEKSEIFDDQFSVERPDGSNFTLKIRSTKLEDSAMYFCASSVEARKNIQYFGAGTRLSVL.